Here is one T cell receptor beta chain with its context. The source of the sample is a study of blood T cell repertoires in COVID-19. At the level of the study: The United States, Italy and Spain provided the acute and convalescent COVID-19 samples. The analysed material was cDNA or gDNA that came from T cells, B-cell-depleted T cells, or PBMCs.

This CDR3 region has 16 residues. Trimming left V 0 bases short and J 2 bases short, with 12 bases between. CDR1 SGHKS and CDR2 YYEKEE come from the germline V gene (reference sequence). Sequencing used immunoSEQ multiplex PCR; TCRdb keeps in-frame clones, though not all of them. The data contain 100,000 to 120,000 clones, more than 65% of them singletons. The chain has TRBV5-5 and TRBJ2-1; tentative D call: TRBD1 (6 bases). The source of this sequence is a woman older than 75 with acute or convalescent COVID-19. The sequenced sample was peripheral blood. CDR3 sequence reads: CASSLVGDTTYNEQFF. The CDR3 DNA follows: TGTGCCAGCAGCTTGGTTGGGGACACCACCTACAATGAGCAGTTCTTC. The full variable domain, completed using reference TRBV5-5 and TRBJ2-1, is DAGVTQSPTHLIKTRGQQVTLRCSPISGHKSVSWYQQVLGQGPQFIFQYYEKEERGRGNFPDRFSARQFPNYSSELNVNALLLGDSALYLCASSLVGDTTYNEQFFGPGTRLTVL.